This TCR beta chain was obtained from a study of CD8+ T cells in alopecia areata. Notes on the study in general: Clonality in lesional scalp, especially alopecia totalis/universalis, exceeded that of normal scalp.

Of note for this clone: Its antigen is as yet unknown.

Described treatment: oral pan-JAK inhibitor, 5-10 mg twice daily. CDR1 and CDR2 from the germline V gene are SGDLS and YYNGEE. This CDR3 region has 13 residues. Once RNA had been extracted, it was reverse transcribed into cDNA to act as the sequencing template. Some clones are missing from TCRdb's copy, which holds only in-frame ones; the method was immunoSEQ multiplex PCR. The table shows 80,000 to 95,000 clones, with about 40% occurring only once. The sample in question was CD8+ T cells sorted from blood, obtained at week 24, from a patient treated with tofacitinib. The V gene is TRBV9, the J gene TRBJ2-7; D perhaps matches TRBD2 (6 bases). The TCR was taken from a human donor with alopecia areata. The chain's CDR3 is CASTGTGSYEQYF. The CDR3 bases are TGTGCTTCAACCGGGACTGGATCCTACGAGCAGTACTTC.